This T cell receptor (beta chain) was observed in a study of blood T cell repertoires in COVID-19. This clone was seen only a few times. Germline V CDR1 and CDR2: KGHSH, LQKENI. Between the trimmed V and J ends, which lost 6 bases and 7 bases, there was a span of 16 bases. The CDR3 runs 14 residues. Profiling relied on immunoSEQ multiplex PCR, and the TCRdb table lists in-frame clones only, not all of them. The sample carries roughly 260,000 clones, under 90% recorded once. This chain links TRBV18 with TRBJ1-5, with D perhaps matching TRBD1 (6 bases). The sequencing sample was made of PBMCs or T cells enriched from blood (not recorded which). This TCR came from a woman in her forties who had been exposed to COVID-19. CDR3 region: CASSLAGEGQPQHF. The CDR3 coding sequence is TGTGCCAGCTCTCTCGCAGGGGAAGGGCAGCCCCAGCATTTT. Filled out from reference TRBV18 and TRBJ1-5, the complete variable domain reads NAGVMQNPRHLVRRRGQEARLRCSPMKGHSHVYWYRQLPEEGLKFMVYLQKENIIDESGMPKERFSAEFPKEGPSILRIQQVVRGDSAAYFCASSLAGEGQPQHFGDGTRLSIL.